This T cell receptor beta chain originates from a study of T-cell reconstitution after alpha-beta-depleted transplantation in children (dated by TCRdb to the mid-2010s). In terms of the full investigation: The study quantitatively tracked T-cell immune reconstitution after TCRalphabeta/CD19-depleted allogeneic hematopoietic cell transplantation in children using TCR repertoire profiling.

At least ten counts were recorded for this clonotype. It has no known antigen specificity. No base-level quality is on record; no much larger clone is a single base apart. CDR1 SGHRS and CDR2 YFSETQ are derived from the germline V gene. The CDR3 starts with the cysteine, ends with the phenylalanine, and has 14 residues. Only the CDR3 DNA stays, 42 bases, in frame from base 1. V loses 3 bases of germline sequence and J loses 5 bases, and the interval between the two ends is 14 bases. The library was built by means of PCR. Sequencing instrument: Illumina HiSeq 2500. TCR libraries were prepared with molecular barcoding, using unique molecular identifiers to normalize TCRbeta repertoire quantification. In TCRdb, the public reads were trimmed at Q25 with fastp and aligned with MiXCR, with productive beta chains retained. Rows with a matching CDR3 protein are joined into one entry that keeps the most common DNA and genes. The sample data list some 600,000 distinct CDR3 sequences, and roughly 15% of these were observed just once. About 1.1% of the sample is in the top ten clones.

This material consisted of PBMCs from the stem cell graft donor, taken from the stem cell graft. Recombination linked TRBV5-1 to TRBJ1-2; the D gene cannot be resolved reliably. The source of this sequence is a human donor who donated a stem cell graft to a child with acute myeloid leukemia. The nucleotide sequence is TGCGCCAGCAGCTCAGACCCCCGACAATATGGCTACACCTTC. Translation gives CASSSDPRQYGYTF. Beyond the CDR3, the reference TRBV5-1 and TRBJ1-2 genes provide the residues; the full variable domain reads: KAGVTQTPRYLIKTRGQQVTLSCSPISGHRSVSWYQQTPGQGLQFLFEYFSETQRNKGNFPGRFSGRQFSNSRSEMNVSTLELGDSALYLCASSSDPRQYGYTFGSGTRLTVV.